This T cell receptor beta chain derives from a study of T cell repertoires in breast cancer. In the study overall: Tumors, lymph nodes and blood came from breast cancer patients, plus healthy blood. Study results and caveats: TRBV7 predominated among shared TCRs, possibly a bias from eight TRBV7 primers. Tumor-involved sentinel nodes shared approximately 7.2% of TCRs with matched tumors, tumor-free nodes approximately 2%. Transcript abundance and primer differences skewed clone recovery in emulsion RT-PCR.

V shed 1 base and J shed 2 bases, with 2 bases lying between them. Germline CDR1 reads LGHDT; CDR2 reads YNNKEL (reference sequence). This CDR3 has 13 amino acids. An expanded emulsion RT-PCR with primers for all TCR V genes paired CD8+ T cell chains. Blocking oligonucleotides added to a second nested PCR suppressed unpaired genes. TCRdb re-analysed the emulsion pairing reads in MiXCR, keeping a single row per CDR3 protein. The table shows about 40,000 distinct CDR3 sequences, with under 60% occurring only once. This clonotype was detected a few times. Its matching antigen is unknown. Input material: CD8+ T cells. The chain recombines TRBV3-1 with TRBJ2-2, with D unclear. The clonotype was recovered from a pool of human donors with breast cancer or a healthy control (not recorded which). This chain's CDR3 is CASSQANTGELFF. The CDR3 nucleotides are TGTGCCAGCAGCCAAGCAAACACCGGGGAGCTGTTTTTT.